This T cell receptor (beta chain) was identified in a study of cytomegalovirus exposure and HLA in healthy donors. Study outcomes and limitations: About 90% or about 30% of the time was how often most TCR beta V segments were productive, according to an earlier analysis. The listing of roughly 160 TCR beta chains classed them as cytomegalovirus-associated. In vitro assays verified that a few CMV-associated chains recognized CMV antigens specifically.

Healthy bone marrow donors made up the donors. 60 Vbeta and 13 Jbeta primers were used in PCR. The method was immunoSEQ multiplex PCR; TCRdb's version includes in-frame clones alone and lacks a portion of them. The table records about 130,000 clones, about two thirds of them present only once. As for this clone: Its matching antigen is unknown.

CDR3 length: 17 residues. Looked up from germline, CDR1 is SNHLY and CDR2 is FYNNEI. The V segment lost 4 bases and the J segment 4 bases; nucleotides outside the gene matches: 13. This receptor was identified in a man aged 25-40 years in good health and CMV-seronegative. Sequenced input: PBMCs. The chain couples TRBV2 to TRBJ1-5, with 7 bases lining up with TRBD1. CDR3 DNA sequence: TGTGCCAGCAGTGGGCCCTACCGGGACAGATATAATCAGCCCCAGCATTTT. The encoded protein is CASSGPYRDRYNQPQHF. The variable domain in full, completed from reference TRBV2 and TRBJ1-5, reads EPEVTQTPSHQVTQMGQEVILRCVPISNHLYFYWYRQILGQKVEFLVSFYNNEISEKSEIFDDQFSVERPDGSNFTLKIRSTKLEDSAMYFCASSGPYRDRYNQPQHFGDGTRLSIL.